The text below deals with one TCR beta chain. Data came from immunoSEQ multiplex PCR; TCRdb stores just in-frame clones and leaves some out. The sample records approximately 100,000 clones, around 85% being singletons. The data belong to a study of blood T cell repertoires in COVID-19. CDR1 MDHEN and CDR2 SYDVKM come from the germline V gene. The CDR3 is 17 amino acids. The trim removed 5 bases at V and 5 bases at J, leaving 12 bases unmatched. This receptor was taken from a woman between 45 and 60 years old who had recovered from COVID-19. The chain carries TRBV28 and TRBJ2-2; 9 nucleotides match TRBD1. Source material: PBMCs or T cells enriched from blood (not recorded which). In nucleotides, the CDR3 is TGTGCCAGCAGTATCCTCGGGACAGGGATTAGTACCGGGGAGCTGTTTTTT. It yields the protein CASSILGTGISTGELFF.